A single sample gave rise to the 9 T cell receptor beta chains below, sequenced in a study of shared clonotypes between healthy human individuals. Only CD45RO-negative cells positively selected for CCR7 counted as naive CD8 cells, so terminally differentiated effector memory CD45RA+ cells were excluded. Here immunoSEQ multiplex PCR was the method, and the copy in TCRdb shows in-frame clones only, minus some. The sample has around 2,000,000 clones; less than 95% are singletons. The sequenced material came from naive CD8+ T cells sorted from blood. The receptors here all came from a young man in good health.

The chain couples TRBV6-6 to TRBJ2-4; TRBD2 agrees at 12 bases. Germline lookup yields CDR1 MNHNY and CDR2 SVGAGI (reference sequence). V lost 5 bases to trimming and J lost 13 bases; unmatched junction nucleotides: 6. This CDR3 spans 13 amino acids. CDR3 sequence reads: CASSPRLAGDQYF. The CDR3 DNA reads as TGTGCCAGCAGTCCCCGACTAGCGGGGGACCAGTACTTC.

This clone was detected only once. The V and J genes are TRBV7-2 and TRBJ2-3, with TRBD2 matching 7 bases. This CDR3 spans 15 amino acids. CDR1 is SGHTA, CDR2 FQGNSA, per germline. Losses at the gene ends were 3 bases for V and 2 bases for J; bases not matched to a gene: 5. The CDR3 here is CASSLGGKYTDTQYF. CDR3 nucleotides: TGTGCCAGCAGCTTGGGGGGGAAGTACACAGATACGCAGTATTTT.

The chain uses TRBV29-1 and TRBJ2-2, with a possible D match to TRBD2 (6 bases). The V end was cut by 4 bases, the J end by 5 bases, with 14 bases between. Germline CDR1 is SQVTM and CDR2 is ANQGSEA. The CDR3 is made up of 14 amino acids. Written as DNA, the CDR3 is TGCAGCGTTGCCGGGAGCTTAGGAACCGGGGAGCTGTTTTTT. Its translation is CSVAGSLGTGELFF.

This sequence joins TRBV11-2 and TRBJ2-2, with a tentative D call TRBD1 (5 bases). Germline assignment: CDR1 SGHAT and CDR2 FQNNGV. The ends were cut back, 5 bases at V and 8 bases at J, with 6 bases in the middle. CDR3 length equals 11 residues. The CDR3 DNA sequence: TGTGCCAGCAGCGGGGCTGGGGAGCTGTTTTTT. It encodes CASSGAGELFF.

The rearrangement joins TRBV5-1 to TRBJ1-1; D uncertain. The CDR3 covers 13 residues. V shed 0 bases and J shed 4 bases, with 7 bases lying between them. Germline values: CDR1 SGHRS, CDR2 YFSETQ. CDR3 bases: TGCGCCAGCAGCTTGGGAGGGCTCACTGAAGCTTTCTTT. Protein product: CASSLGGLTEAFF.

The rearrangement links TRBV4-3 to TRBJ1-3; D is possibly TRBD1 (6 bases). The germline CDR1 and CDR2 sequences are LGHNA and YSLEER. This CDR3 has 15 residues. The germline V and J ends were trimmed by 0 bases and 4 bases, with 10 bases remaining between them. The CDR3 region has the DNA TGCGCCAGCAGCCAAGATCTACAGGGAGGAAACACCATATATTTT. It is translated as CASSQDLQGGNTIYF.

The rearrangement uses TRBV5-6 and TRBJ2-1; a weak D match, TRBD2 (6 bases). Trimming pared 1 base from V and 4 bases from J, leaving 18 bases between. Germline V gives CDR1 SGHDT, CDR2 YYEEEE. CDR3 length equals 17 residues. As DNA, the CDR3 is TGTGCCAGCAGCTTGATCCCCCTAGTAGCGGTTTACAATGAGCAGTTCTTC. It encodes CASSLIPLVAVYNEQFF.

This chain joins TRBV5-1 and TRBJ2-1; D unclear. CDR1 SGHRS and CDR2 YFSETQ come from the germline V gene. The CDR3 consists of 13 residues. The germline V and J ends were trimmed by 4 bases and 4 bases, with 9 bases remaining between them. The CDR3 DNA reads TGCGCCAGCAGCAGGGTCACTTACAATGAGCAGTTCTTC. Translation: CASSRVTYNEQFF.

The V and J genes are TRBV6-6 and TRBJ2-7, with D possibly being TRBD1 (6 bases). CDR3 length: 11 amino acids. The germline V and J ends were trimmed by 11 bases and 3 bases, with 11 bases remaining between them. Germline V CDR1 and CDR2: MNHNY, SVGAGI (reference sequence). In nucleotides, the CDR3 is TGTGCCTCAGGGGAGATCTACGAGCAGTACTTC. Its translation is CASGEIYEQYF.